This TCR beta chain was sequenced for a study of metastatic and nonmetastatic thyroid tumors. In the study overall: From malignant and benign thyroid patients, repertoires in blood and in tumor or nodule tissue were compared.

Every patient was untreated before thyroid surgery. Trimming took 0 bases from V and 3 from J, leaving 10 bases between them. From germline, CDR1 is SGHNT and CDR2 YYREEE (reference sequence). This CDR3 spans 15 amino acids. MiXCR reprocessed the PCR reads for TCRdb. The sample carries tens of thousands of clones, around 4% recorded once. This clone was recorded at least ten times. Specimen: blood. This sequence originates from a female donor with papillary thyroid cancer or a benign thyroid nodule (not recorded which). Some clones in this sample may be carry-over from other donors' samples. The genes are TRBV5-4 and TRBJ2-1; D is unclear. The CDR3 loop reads CASSLAGVGYNEQFF. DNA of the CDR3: TGTGCCAGCAGCTTGGCAGGAGTGGGCTACAATGAGCAGTTCTTC.